Below, 11 T cell receptor beta chains from the same sample are listed, as sequenced in a study of siplizumab effects on memory and regulatory T cells. Only in-frame clones appear in the TCRdb table, and some are missing; sequencing was by immunoSEQ multiplex PCR. The data contain approximately 100,000 clones, roughly 94% of them seen just once; the ten biggest clones take up under 0.65%. The source material was Tregs sorted from blood. These receptors were obtained from a human donor in good health.

The rearrangement links TRBV29-1 to TRBJ2-7, with 7 bases aligning to TRBD1. This CDR3 has 12 amino acids. The germline V gene encodes CDR1 SQVTM and CDR2 ANQGSEA. Trimming cost V 5 bases and J 5 bases; bases outside gene matches: 6. CDR3 loop: CSVRQGRDEQYF. The DNA for the CDR3 is TGCAGCGTTAGACAGGGTAGGGACGAGCAGTACTTC.

The chain recombines TRBV7-3 with TRBJ1-2, with D uncertain. CDR1 is SGHTA and CDR2 is FQGTGA in the germline V gene. The V and J ends lost 1 base and 7 bases respectively, with 10 bases between them. The CDR3 has 13 amino acids. CDR3 residues: CASSLMTGSGYTF. The CDR3 DNA reads TGTGCCAGCAGCTTAATGACGGGTTCTGGCTACACCTTC.

The gene calls are TRBV5-1 and TRBJ2-2, with 8 bases lining up with TRBD1. Germline V CDR1 and CDR2: SGHRS, YFSETQ. The CDR3 covers 13 residues. V dropped 6 bases and J dropped 4; count of bases not matched to a gene: 2. The CDR3 nucleotides are TGCGCCAGCAAAGACAGGGGCACCGGGGAGCTGTTTTTT. It encodes CASKDRGTGELFF.

V usage is TRBV2 and J usage is TRBJ1-5; TRBD1 aligns across 10 bases. This CDR3 comprises 13 residues. J lost 5 bases, V lost 6 bases, and 1 base had no gene match. Germline V gives CDR1 SNHLY, CDR2 FYNNEI. CDR3 region: CASRGTGDQPQHF. The CDR3 DNA is TGTGCCAGCAGGGGGACAGGGGATCAGCCCCAGCATTTT.

The chain combines TRBV5-4 with TRBJ2-1; D is undetermined. The germline V gene encodes CDR1 SGHNT and CDR2 YYREEE (reference sequence). CDR3 length equals 15 residues. V was cut by 0 bases and J by 3 bases, with 10 bases left in between. The CDR3 DNA sequence: TGTGCCAGCAGCTTGGGCGGAGCAGTCTACAATGAGCAGTTCTTC. Protein product: CASSLGGAVYNEQFF.

The chain carries TRBV28 and TRBJ2-7; D gene unclear. Germline V CDR1 and CDR2: MDHEN, SYDVKM. CDR3 length equals 14 residues. Trimming left V 2 bases short and J 3 bases short, with 11 bases between. CDR3: CASSLLVGDYEQYF. The CDR3 nucleotides are TGTGCCAGCAGTTTACTGGTGGGCGACTACGAGCAGTACTTC.

This rearrangement joins TRBV25-1 to TRBJ2-7; unclear D gene. Germline-derived CDR1 and CDR2 are MGHDK and SYGVNS. V lost 4 bases, J lost 2 bases, and 3 bases lay in between. The CDR3 covers 11 residues. The CDR3: CASSGPYEQYF. For the CDR3, the DNA is TGTGCCAGCAGTGGACCCTACGAGCAGTACTTC.

The J gene is TRBJ1-5, the V gene TRBV19; the match to TRBD1 covers 8 bases. This CDR3 has 15 amino acids. CDR1 and CDR2 from the germline V gene are LNHDA and SQIVND (reference sequence). V lost 8 bases, J lost 3 bases, and 9 bases stayed unmatched. The CDR3 DNA follows: TGTGCCAGTGGGGATCAGGGGGCGAACAATCAGCCCCAGCATTTT. Translated: CASGDQGANNQPQHF. Drawing the rest from reference TRBV19 and TRBJ1-5, the complete variable domain is DGGITQSPKYLFRKEGQNVTLSCEQNLNHDAMYWYRQDPGQGLRLIYYSQIVNDFQKGDIAEGYSVSREKKESFPLTVTSAQKNPTAFYLCASGDQGANNQPQHFGDGTRLSIL.

In this sample, this clone turned up once. V is TRBV6-1 and J is TRBJ1-1, with D maybe TRBD1 (5 bases). There are 15 residues in the CDR3. The germline CDR1 and CDR2 sequences are MNHNS and SASEGT. Trimming shortened V by 8 bases and J by 1 base, and 17 bases separated the two germline ends. CDR3 residues: CASCWDAKGNTEAFF. CDR3 DNA: TGTGCCAGCTGTTGGGACGCCAAGGGGAACACTGAAGCTTTCTTT.

For the CDR3, the DNA is TGTGCCAGCAGCTTAGGGGGAGATAGTTACTACGAGCAGTACTTC. Translating it yields CASSLGGDSYYEQYF. The V and J genes are TRBV7-2 and TRBJ2-7; the D gene is possibly TRBD2 (5 bases). Germline V gives CDR1 SGHTA, CDR2 FQGNSA. V dropped 1 base and J dropped 3 bases, with 13 bases sitting between them. The CDR3 is 15 residues long. Full variable domain (missing parts from reference TRBV7-2 and TRBJ2-7): GAGVSQSPSNKVTEKGKDVELRCDPISGHTALYWYRQSLGQGLEFLIYFQGNSAPDKSGLPSDRFSAERTGGSVSTLTIQRTQQEDSAVYLCASSLGGDSYYEQYFGPGTRLTVT.

This clone was picked up a small number of times. Other DNA variants within this sample encode the same CDR3. This chain uses TRBV18 with TRBJ2-5; no clear D. The CDR3 is made up of 11 amino acids. Germline CDR1 is KGHSH and CDR2 is LQKENI. The germline V and J ends were trimmed by 3 bases and 1 base, with 0 bases remaining between them. This CDR3 reads CASSPQETQYF. The DNA for the CDR3 is TGTGCCAGCTCACCCCAAGAGACCCAGTACTTC.